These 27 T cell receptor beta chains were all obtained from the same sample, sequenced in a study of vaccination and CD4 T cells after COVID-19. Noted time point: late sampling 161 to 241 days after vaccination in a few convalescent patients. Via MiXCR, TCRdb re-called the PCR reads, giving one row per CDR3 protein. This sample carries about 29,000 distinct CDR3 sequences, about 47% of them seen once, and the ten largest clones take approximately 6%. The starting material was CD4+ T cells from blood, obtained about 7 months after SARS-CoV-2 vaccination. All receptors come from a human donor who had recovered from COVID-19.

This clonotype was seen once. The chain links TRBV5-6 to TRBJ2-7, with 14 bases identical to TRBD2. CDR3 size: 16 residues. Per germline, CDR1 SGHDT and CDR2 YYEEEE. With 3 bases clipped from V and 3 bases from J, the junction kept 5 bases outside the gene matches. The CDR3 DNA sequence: TGTGCCAGCAGCTCGGGGACTAGCGGGAGTATCTACGAGCAGTACTTC. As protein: CASSSGTSGSIYEQYF.

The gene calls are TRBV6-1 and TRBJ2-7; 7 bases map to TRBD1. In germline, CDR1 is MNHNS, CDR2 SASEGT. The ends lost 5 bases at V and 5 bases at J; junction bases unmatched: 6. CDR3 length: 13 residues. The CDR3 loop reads CASSPNRGHEQYF. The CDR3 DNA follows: TGTGCCAGCAGTCCTAACAGGGGCCACGAGCAGTACTTC.

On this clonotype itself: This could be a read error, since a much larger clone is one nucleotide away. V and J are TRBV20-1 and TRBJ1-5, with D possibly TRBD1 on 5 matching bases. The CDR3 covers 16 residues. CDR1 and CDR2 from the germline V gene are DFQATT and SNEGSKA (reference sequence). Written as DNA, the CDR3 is TGCGGTGCTAACAAAGACAGTGGAAATAGCAATCAGCCCCAGCATTTT. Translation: CGANKDSGNSNQPQHF.

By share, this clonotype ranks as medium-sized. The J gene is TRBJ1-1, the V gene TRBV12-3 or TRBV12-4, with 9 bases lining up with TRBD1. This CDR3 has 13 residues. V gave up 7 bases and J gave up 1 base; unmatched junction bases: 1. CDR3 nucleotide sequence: TGTGCCAGCAACAGGGGGCCGAACACTGAAGCTTTCTTT. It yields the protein CASNRGPNTEAFF.

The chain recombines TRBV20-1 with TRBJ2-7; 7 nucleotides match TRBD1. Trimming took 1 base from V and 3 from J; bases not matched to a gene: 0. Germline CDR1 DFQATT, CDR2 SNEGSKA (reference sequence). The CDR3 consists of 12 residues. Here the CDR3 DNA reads TGCAGTGCTAGAGGACAGGGCTACGAGCAGTACTTC. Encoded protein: CSARGQGYEQYF.

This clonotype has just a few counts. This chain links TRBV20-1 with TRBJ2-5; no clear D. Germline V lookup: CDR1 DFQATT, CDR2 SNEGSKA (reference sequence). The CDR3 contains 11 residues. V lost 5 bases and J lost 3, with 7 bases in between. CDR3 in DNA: TGCAGTGCTGGCGGCGAAGAGACCCAGTACTTC. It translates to CSAGGEETQYF.

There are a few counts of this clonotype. The CDR3 here is CASSIGWGQGNSPLHF. CDR3 nucleotides: TGTGCCAGTAGTATCGGTTGGGGACAGGGGAATTCACCCCTCCACTTT. The rearrangement joins TRBV19 to TRBJ1-6, with 10 nucleotides matching TRBD1. From germline, CDR1 is LNHDA and CDR2 SQIVND (reference sequence). V shed 3 bases and J 7 bases; nucleotides not matched to a gene: 6. CDR3 length equals 16 residues.

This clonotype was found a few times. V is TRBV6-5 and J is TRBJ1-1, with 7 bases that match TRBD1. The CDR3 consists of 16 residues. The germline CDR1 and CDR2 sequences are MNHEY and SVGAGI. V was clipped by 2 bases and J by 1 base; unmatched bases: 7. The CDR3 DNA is TGTGCCAGCAGTTACCCGGGGACAGCAGGGAACACTGAAGCTTTCTTT. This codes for CASSYPGTAGNTEAFF.

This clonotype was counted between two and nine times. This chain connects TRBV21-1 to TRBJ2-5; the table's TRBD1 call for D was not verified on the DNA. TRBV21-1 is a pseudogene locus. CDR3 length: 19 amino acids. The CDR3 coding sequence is TGTGCCAGCAGCAATAGTAAGAGGAGGGACAGGCGGGGAGAGGAGACCCAGTACTTC. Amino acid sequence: CASSNSKRRDRRGEETQYF.

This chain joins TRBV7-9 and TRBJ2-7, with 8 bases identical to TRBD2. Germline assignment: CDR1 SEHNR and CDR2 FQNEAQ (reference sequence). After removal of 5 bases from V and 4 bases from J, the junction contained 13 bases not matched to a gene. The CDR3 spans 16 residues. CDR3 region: CASSMGGERGTYEQYF. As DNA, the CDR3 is TGTGCCAGCAGCATGGGTGGGGAGCGGGGGACTTACGAGCAGTACTTC.

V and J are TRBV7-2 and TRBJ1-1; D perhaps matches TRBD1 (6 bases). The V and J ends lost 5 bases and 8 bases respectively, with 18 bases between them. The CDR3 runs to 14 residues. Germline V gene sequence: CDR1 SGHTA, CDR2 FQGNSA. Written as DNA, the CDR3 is TGTGCCAGCAGCCATACACCTCAACAGGGAGAAGCTTTCTTT. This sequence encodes CASSHTPQQGEAFF.

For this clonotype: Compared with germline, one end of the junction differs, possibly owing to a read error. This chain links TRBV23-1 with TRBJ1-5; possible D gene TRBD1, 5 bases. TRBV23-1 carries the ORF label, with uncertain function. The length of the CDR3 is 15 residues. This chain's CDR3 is CASNQVRGYNQLQHF. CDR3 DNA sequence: TGCGCCAGCAATCAAGTTAGGGGATACAATCAGCTCCAGCATTTT.

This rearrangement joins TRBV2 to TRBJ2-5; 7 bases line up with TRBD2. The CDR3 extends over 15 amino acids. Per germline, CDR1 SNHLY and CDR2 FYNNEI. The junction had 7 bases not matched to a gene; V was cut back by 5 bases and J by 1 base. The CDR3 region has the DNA TGTGCCAGCAGTTTCGGCGGGAGCTTCCAAGAGACCCAGTACTTC. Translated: CASSFGGSFQETQYF. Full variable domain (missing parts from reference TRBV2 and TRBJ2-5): EPEVTQTPSHQVTQMGQEVILRCVPISNHLYFYWYRQILGQKVEFLVSFYNNEISEKSEIFDDQFSVERPDGSNFTLKIRSTKLEDSAMYFCASSFGGSFQETQYFGPGTRLLVL.

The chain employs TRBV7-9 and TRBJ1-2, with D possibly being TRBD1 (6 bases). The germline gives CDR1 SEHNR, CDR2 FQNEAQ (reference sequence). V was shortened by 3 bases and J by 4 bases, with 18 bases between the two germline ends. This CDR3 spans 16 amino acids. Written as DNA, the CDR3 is TGTGCCAGCAGCTTGACCTCAGGGGACGGCGCCTATGGCTACACCTTC. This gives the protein CASSLTSGDGAYGYTF.

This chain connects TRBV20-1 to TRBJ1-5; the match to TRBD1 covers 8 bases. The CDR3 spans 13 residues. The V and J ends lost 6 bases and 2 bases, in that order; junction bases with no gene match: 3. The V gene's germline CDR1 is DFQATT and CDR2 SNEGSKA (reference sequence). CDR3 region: CSAAGGRNQPQHF. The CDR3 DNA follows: TGCAGTGCCGCAGGGGGCCGCAATCAGCCCCAGCATTTT.

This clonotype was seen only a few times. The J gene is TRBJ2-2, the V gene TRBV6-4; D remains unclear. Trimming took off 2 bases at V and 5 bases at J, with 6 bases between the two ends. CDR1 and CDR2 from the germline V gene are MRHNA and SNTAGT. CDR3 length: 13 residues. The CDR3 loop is CASSDGPTGELFF. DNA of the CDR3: TGTGCCAGCAGTGACGGGCCGACCGGGGAGCTGTTTTTT.

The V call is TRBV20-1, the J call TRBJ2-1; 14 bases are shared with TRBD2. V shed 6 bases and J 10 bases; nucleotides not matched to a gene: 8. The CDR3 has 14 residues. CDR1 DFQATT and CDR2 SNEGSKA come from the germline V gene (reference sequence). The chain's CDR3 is CSAWGLAGVREQFF. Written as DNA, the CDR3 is TGCAGTGCCTGGGGACTAGCGGGAGTGCGGGAGCAGTTCTTC.

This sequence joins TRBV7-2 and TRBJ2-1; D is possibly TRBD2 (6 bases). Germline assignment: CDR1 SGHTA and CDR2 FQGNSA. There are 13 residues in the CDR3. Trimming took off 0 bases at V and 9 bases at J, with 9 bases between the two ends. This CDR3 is CASSLAPGAEQFF. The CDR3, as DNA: TGTGCCAGCAGCTTAGCTCCGGGAGCTGAGCAGTTCTTC.

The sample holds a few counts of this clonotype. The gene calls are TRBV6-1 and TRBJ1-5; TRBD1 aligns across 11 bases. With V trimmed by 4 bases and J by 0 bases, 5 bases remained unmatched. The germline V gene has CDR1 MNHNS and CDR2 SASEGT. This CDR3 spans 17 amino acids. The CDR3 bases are TGTGCCAGCAGTGGGACAGGGGGCTTTATTAGCAATCAGCCCCAGCATTTT. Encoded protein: CASSGTGGFISNQPQHF.

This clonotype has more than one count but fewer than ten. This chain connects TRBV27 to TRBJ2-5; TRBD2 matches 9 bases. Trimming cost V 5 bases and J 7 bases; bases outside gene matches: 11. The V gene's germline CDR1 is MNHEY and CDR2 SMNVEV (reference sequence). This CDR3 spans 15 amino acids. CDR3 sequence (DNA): TGTGCCAGCAGTCCCATTAGCGGGGGAGACGCGACCCAGTACTTC. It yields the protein CASSPISGGDATQYF.

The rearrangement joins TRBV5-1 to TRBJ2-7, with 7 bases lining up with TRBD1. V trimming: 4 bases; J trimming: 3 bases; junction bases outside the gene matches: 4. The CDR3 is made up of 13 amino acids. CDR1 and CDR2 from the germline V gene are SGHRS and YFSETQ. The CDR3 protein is CASSRRDSYEQYF. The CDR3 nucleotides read TGCGCCAGCAGCCGCCGGGACAGCTACGAGCAGTACTTC.

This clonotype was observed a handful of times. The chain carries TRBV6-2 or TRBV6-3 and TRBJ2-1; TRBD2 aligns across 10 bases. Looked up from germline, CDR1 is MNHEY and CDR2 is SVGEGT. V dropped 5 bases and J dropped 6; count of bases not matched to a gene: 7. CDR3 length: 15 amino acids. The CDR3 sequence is CASSPGTSEVNEQFF. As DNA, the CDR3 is TGTGCCAGCAGTCCCGGGACTAGCGAGGTCAATGAGCAGTTCTTC.

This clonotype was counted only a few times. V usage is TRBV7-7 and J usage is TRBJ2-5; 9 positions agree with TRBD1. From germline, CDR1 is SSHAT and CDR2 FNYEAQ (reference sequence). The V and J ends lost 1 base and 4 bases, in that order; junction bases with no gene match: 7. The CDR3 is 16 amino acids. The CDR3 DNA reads TGTGCCAGCAGCTTAGTACCGGGACAGGGAGGAGAGACCCAGTACTTC. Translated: CASSLVPGQGGETQYF.

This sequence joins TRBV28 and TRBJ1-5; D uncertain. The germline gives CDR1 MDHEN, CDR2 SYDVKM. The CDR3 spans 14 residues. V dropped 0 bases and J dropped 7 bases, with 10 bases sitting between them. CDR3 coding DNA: TGTGCCAGCAGTTTATGGGCAGGTGGGCAGCCCCAGCATTTT. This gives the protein CASSLWAGGQPQHF.

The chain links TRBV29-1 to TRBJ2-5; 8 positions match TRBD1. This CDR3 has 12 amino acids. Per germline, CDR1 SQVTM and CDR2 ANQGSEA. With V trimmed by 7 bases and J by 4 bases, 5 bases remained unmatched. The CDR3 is CSESTGGETQYF. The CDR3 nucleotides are TGCAGCGAGTCCACAGGGGGAGAGACCCAGTACTTC.

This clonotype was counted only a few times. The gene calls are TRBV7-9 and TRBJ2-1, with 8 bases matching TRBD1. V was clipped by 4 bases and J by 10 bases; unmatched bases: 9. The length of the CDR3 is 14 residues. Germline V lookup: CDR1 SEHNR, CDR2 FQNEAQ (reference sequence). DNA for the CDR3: TGTGCCAGCAGCTCCCAGTTATGGACAGGGGAGCAGTTCTTC. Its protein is CASSSQLWTGEQFF.

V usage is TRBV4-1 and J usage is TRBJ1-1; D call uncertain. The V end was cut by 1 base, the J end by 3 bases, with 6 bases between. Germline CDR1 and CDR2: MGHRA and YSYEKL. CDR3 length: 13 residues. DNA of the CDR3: TGCGCCAGCAGCCAAGGGCGAGACACTGAAGCTTTCTTT. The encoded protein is CASSQGRDTEAFF.